This T cell receptor (beta chain) is drawn from a study of blood T cell repertoires in COVID-19. Study in general: Samples of COVID-19 (acute and convalescent) were obtained from the United States, Italy and Spain. Sample material is recorded as cDNA or gDNA derived from T cells, B-cell-depleted T cells, or PBMCs.

The repertoire was sequenced with immunoSEQ multiplex PCR; TCRdb's copy has only in-frame clones and lacks some. The profile shows approximately 30,000 clones, roughly 90% of them singletons. The CDR3 sequence is 18 residues long. Per the germline V gene, CDR1 is SGDLS and CDR2 is YYNGEE. V was shortened by 0 bases and J by 4 bases, with 19 bases between the two germline ends. The origin of this receptor is a human donor with active COVID-19. The donor label of this sample is uncertain. Sequencing was performed on peripheral blood. This chain connects TRBV9 to TRBJ2-2; no clear D gene. The DNA for the CDR3 is TGTGCCAGCAGCGTAGAACCCCTGGCTAGTCTCCGCACCGGGGAGCTGTTTTTT. This sequence encodes CASSVEPLASLRTGELFF.